This T cell receptor beta chain stems from a study of tumor-infiltrating lymphocytes in primary liver carcinoma. Background on the study: Ranging in age from 30 to 69 years, the patients were men and women.

Only one count was recorded for this clonotype. Its specificity is not known. Mismatch with germline at one junction end may stem from a read error. Scientists recovered RNA and DNA together from approximately 20-30 mg of unsorted bulk tissue. All patients had surgically resected primary liver carcinoma. HBV chronically infected the treatment-naive patients. Constant-region priming of 500 ng total RNA yielded TCR beta cDNA. Investigators got TCR beta libraries out of three nested multiplex PCR rounds, done with slightly modified ARM-PCR. TRBV1-TRBV30 forward and Cbeta reverse primers drove the first two approximately 10-cycle rounds. TCRdb itself ran the multiplex PCR reads through MiXCR, one entry per CDR3 protein. The table lists fewer than 110,000 distinct CDR3 sequences, around two thirds of them singletons, with 9% to 15% in the top ten. In germline, CDR1 is SGHAT, CDR2 FQNNGV. This CDR3 is built from 15 residues.

Study outcomes and limitations: Found in all five tumor regions were only about 7-24% of top clones.

This chain links TRBV11-2 with TRBJ1-1; no firm D call. The sequenced sample was liver tumor tissue from sampling region 2. Subset: tumor region T2, inferior pole. The source of this sequence is a woman in her sixties or seventies with primary liver carcinoma and hepatitis B virus infection. CDR3 sequence reads: CARSLDPSVITEALF. The CDR3 nucleotides read TGCGCCAGGAGCTTAGATCCCTCGGTGATCACTGAAGCTCTCTTT.